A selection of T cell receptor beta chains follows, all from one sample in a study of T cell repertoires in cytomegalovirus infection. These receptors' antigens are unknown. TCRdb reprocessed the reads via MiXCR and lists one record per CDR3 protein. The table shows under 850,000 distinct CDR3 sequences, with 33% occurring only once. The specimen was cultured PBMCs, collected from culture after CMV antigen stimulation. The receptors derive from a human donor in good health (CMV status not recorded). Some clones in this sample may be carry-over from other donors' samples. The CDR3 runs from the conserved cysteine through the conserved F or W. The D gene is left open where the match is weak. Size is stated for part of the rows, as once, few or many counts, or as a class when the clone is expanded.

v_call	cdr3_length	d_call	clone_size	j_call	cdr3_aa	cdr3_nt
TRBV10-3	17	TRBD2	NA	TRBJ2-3	CAISEMSGRVVADTQYF	TGTGCCATCAGTGAGATGAGCGGGAGGGTAGTGGCAGATACGCAGTATTTT
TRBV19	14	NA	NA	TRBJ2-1	CASSAGGGYNEQFF	TGTGCCAGTAGTGCCGGAGGCGGGTACAATGAGCAGTTCTTC
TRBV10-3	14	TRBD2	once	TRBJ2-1	CAISALLAGNEQFF	TGTGCCATCAGTGCTTTACTAGCGGGAAATGAGCAGTTCTTC
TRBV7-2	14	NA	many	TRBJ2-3	CASSPSTGADTQYF	TGTGCCAGCAGCCCCTCTACGGGGGCAGATACGCAGTATTTT
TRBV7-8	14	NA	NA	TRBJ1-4	CASSLWATEGKLFF	TGTGCCAGCAGCTTGTGGGCTACTGAAGGAAAACTGTTTTTT
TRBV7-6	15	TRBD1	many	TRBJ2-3	CASSLDRGSGDTQYF	TGTGCCAGCAGCTTAGACAGGGGGAGTGGAGATACGCAGTATTTT
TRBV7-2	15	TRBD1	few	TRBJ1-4	CASSLVWGQDEKLFF	TGTGCCAGCAGCTTAGTCTGGGGACAGGATGAAAAACTGTTTTTT
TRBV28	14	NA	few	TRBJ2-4	CASLGVLAKNIQYF	TGTGCCAGCTTAGGCGTACTAGCCAAAAACATTCAGTACTTC
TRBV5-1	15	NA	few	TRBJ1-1	CASYPGDGLGTEAFF	TGCGCCAGCTACCCCGGGGACGGGCTCGGCACTGAAGCTTTCTTT
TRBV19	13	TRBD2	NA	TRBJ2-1	CASAGGRFYEQFF	TGTGCCAGCGCGGGGGGCCGGTTTTATGAGCAGTTCTTC
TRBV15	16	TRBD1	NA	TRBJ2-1	CATSFRRQGTYNEQFF	TGTGCCACCAGCTTCCGCAGACAGGGGACCTACAATGAGCAGTTCTTC
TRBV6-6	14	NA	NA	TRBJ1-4	CASTTGEGSAKLFF	TGTGCCAGCACCACCGGGGAAGGCTCCGCAAAACTGTTTTTT
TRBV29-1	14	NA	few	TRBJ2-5	CSVRSDSIWETQYF	TGCAGCGTGAGGAGCGATTCGATTTGGGAGACCCAGTACTTC
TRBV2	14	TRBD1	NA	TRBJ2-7	CASRAGQASYEQYF	TGTGCCAGCAGGGCCGGACAGGCCTCCTACGAGCAGTACTTC
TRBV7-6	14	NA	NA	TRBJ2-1	CASSPRGTYNEQFF	TGTGCCAGCAGCCCCCGGGGGACCTACAATGAGCAGTTCTTC
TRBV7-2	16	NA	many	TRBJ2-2	CASSFDRVENTGELFF	TGTGCCAGCAGCTTTGATCGGGTCGAGAACACCGGGGAGCTGTTTTTT
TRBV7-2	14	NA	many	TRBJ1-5	CASSLGPGNQPQHF	TGTGCCAGCAGCTTAGGCCCGGGTAATCAGCCCCAGCATTTT
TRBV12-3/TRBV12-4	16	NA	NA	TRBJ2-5	CASSPPGPRGGETQYF	TGTGCCAGCAGTCCTCCGGGACCTAGGGGGGGAGAGACCCAGTACTTC
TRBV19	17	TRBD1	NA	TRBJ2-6	CASSSRTGSSGANVLTF	TGTGCCAGTAGTTCCCGGACAGGGAGTTCTGGGGCCAACGTCCTGACTTTC
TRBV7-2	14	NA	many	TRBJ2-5	CASSRRAVQETQYF	TGTGCCAGCAGCCGAAGGGCAGTCCAAGAGACCCAGTACTTC
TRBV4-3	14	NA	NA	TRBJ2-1	CASSQVGRRNEQFF	TGCGCCAGCAGCCAAGTAGGGCGGCGCAATGAGCAGTTCTTC
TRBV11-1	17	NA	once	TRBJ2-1	CASSLGGTPYSYNEQFF	TGTGCCAGCAGCTTAGGGGGTACCCCCTACTCCTACAATGAGCAGTTCTTC
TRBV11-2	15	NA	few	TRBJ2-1	CASSFLWTDNNEQFF	TGTGCCAGCAGCTTTTTGTGGACAGATAACAATGAGCAGTTCTTC
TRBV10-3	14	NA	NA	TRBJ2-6	CAISRDSGANVLTF	TGTGCCATCAGCCGGGACTCTGGGGCCAACGTCCTGACTTTC
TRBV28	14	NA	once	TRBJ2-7	CATRPGTPTYEQYF	TGTGCCACGAGGCCCGGGACACCTACCTACGAGCAGTACTTC
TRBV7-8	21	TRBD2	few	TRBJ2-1	CASSLASRTSGVPKPYNEQFF	TGTGCCAGCAGCTTGGCTAGCCGGACTAGCGGGGTCCCTAAACCATACAATGAGCAGTTCTTC
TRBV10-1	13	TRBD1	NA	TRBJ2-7	CASSGDSAYEQYF	TGCGCCAGCAGTGGGGACAGTGCCTACGAGCAGTACTTC
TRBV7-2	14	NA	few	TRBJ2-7	CASSFSRATYEQYF	TGTGCCAGCAGCTTTAGTAGGGCTACCTACGAGCAGTACTTC
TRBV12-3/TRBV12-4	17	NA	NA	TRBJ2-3	CASSLKTGDTNTDTQYF	TGTGCCAGCAGTTTAAAGACAGGCGATACAAACACAGATACGCAGTATTTT
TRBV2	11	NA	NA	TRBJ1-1	CACILNTEAFF	TGTGCCTGTATATTGAACACTGAAGCTTTCTTT
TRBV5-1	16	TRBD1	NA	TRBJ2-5	CASSLDFRGLGETQYF	TGCGCCAGCAGCTTGGACTTCAGGGGGCTAGGAGAGACCCAGTACTTC
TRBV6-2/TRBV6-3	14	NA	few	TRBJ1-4	CASKDRRNKEKLFF	TGTGCCAGCAAAGACAGACGTAACAAGGAAAAACTGTTTTTT
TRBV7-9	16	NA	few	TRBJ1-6	CASSSGTITIGSPLHF	TGTGCCAGCAGCTCCGGGACAATCACCATAGGGTCACCCCTCCACTTT
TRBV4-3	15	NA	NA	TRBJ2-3	CASSGIRGTADTQYF	TGCGCCAGCAGCGGAATTCGGGGAACTGCAGATACGCAGTATTTT
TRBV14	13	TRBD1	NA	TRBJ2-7	CASSQRGRNEQYF	TGTGCCAGCAGCCAGAGGGGGCGGAACGAGCAGTACTTC
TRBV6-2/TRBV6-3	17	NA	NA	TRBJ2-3	CASGRAGGRIGTDTQYF	TGTGCCAGCGGAAGGGCCGGGGGAAGGATCGGCACAGATACGCAGTATTTT
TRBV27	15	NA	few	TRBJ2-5	CASRPLRGNQETQYF	TGTGCCAGCAGGCCCCTTCGGGGGAACCAAGAGACCCAGTACTTC
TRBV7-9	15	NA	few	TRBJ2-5	CASSLEGTPAETQYF	TGTGCCAGCAGCTTAGAAGGGACACCAGCAGAGACCCAGTACTTC
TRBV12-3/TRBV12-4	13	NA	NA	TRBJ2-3	CASSARVTDTQYF	TGTGCCAGCAGCGCCCGGGTCACAGATACGCAGTATTTT
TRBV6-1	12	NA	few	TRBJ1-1	CATEEVNTEAFF	TGTGCCACCGAAGAGGTGAACACTGAAGCTTTCTTT
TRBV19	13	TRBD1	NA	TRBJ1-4	CASSISTGGKLFF	TGTGCCAGTAGTATCTCAACAGGGGGAAAACTGTTTTTT
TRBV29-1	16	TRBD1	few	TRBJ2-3	CSAQPYRGRGSDTQYF	TGCAGCGCTCAGCCCTACAGGGGGCGCGGTTCAGATACGCAGTATTTT
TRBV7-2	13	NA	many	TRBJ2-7	CASSLGTRYEQYF	TGTGCCAGCAGCCTTGGGACCAGATACGAGCAGTACTTC
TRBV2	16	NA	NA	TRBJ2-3	CASSDRAQSYTDTQYF	TGTGCCAGCAGTGATCGTGCTCAATCCTACACAGATACGCAGTATTTT
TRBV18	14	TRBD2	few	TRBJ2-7	CASSRVAGQDEQYF	TGTGCCAGCTCGCGTGTAGCGGGACAAGACGAGCAGTACTTC
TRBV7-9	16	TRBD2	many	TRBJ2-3	CASSRLAGESTDTQYF	TGTGCCAGCAGCCGACTAGCGGGGGAGAGCACAGATACGCAGTATTTT
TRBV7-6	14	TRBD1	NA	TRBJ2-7	CASSPPTGDYEQYF	TGTGCCAGCAGCCCGCCGACAGGGGACTACGAGCAGTACTTC
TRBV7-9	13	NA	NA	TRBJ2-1	CASSLSSSNEQFF	TGTGCCAGCAGCTTGTCCTCTTCTAATGAGCAGTTCTTC
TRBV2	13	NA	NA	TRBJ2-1	CASCRSSYNEQFF	TGTGCCAGCTGTCGGAGCTCCTACAATGAGCAGTTCTTC